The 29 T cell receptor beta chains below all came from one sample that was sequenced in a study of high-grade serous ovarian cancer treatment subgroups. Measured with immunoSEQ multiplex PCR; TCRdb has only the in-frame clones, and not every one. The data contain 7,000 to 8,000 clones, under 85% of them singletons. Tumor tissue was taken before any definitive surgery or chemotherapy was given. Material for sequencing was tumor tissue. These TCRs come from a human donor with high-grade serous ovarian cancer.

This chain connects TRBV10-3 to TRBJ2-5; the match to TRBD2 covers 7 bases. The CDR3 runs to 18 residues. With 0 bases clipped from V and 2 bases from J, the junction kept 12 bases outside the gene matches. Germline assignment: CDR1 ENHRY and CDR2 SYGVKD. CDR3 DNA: TGTGCCATCAGTGAGTCGACCCCCGTACTAGCGTTTCAAGAGACCCAGTACTTC. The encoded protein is CAISESTPVLAFQETQYF.

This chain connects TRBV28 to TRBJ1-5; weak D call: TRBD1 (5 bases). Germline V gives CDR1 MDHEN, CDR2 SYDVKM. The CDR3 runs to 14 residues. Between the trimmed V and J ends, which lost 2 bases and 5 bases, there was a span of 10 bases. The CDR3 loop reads CASSLLQGHQPQHF. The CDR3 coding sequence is TGTGCCAGCAGTTTACTGCAGGGACATCAGCCCCAGCATTTT.

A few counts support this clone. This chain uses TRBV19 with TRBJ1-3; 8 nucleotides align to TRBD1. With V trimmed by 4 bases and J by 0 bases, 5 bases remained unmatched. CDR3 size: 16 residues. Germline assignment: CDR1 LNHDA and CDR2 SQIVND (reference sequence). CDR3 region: CASSTGQVPSGNTIYF. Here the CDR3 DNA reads TGTGCCAGTAGTACGGGACAGGTCCCCTCTGGAAACACCATATATTTT. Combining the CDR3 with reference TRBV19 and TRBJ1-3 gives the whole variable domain DGGITQSPKYLFRKEGQNVTLSCEQNLNHDAMYWYRQDPGQGLRLIYYSQIVNDFQKGDIAEGYSVSREKKESFPLTVTSAQKNPTAFYLCASSTGQVPSGNTIYFGEGSWLTVV.

The chain's CDR3 is CASSIRGQVIYEQYF. CDR3 DNA: TGTGCCAGCAGTATCAGGGGACAGGTCATTTACGAGCAGTACTTC. This chain uses TRBV25-1 with TRBJ2-7; 8 nucleotides agree with TRBD1. The germline V gene has CDR1 MGHDK and CDR2 SYGVNS. V lost 5 bases, J lost 4 bases, and 10 bases stayed unmatched. This CDR3 region has 15 residues.

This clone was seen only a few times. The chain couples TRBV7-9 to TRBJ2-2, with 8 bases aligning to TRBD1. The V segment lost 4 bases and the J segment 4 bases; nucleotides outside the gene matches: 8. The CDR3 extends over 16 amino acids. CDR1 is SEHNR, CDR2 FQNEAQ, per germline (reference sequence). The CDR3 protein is CASSSRTGPITGELFF. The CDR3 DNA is TGTGCCAGCAGCTCGCGGACAGGGCCGATCACCGGGGAGCTGTTTTTT.

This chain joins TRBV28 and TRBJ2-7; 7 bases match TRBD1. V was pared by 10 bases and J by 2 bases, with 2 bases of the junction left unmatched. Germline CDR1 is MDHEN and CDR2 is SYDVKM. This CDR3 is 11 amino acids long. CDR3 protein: CATTGAYEQYF. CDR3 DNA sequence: TGTGCCACCACAGGGGCCTACGAGCAGTACTTC.

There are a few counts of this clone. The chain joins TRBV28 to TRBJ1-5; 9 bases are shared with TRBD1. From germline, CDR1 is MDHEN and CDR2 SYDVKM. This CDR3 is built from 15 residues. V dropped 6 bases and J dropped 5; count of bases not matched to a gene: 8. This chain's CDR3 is CASSRGQGRDQPQHF. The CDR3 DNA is TGTGCCAGCAGCCGGGGACAGGGAAGGGATCAGCCCCAGCATTTT.

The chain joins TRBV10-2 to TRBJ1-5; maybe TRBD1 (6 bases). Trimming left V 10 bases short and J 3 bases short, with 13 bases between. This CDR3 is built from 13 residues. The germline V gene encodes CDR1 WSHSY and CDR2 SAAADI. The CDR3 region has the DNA TGCGCCACCACCGGGGGCTACAATCAGCCCCAGCATTTT. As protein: CATTGGYNQPQHF.

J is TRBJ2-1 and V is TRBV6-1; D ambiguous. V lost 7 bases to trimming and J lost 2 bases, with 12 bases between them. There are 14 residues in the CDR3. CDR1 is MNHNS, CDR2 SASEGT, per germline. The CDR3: CASTPPGPYNEQFF. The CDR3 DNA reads TGTGCCAGCACCCCTCCGGGCCCCTACAATGAGCAGTTCTTC.

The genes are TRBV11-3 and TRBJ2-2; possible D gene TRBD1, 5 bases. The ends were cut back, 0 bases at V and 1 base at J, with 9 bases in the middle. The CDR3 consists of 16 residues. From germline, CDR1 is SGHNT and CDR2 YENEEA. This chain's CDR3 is CASSLELTGNTGELFF. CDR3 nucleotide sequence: TGTGCCAGCAGCTTAGAACTTACAGGGAACACCGGGGAGCTGTTTTTT.

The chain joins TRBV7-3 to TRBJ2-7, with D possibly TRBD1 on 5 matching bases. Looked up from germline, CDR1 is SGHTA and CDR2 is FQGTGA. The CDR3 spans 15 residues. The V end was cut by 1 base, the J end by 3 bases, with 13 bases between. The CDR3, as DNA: TGTGCCAGCAGCTTAAATGGGCAGGGAAACTACGAGCAGTACTTC. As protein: CASSLNGQGNYEQYF.

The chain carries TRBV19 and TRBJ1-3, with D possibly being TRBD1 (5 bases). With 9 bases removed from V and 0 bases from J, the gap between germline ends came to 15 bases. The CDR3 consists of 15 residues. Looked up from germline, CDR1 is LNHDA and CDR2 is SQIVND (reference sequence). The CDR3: CASCPRAASGNTIYF. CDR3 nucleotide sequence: TGTGCCAGCTGCCCCAGGGCCGCCTCTGGAAACACCATATATTTT.

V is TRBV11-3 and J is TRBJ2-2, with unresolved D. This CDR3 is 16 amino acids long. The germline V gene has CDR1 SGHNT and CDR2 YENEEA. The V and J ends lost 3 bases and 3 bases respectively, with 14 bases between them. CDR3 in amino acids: CASSLGLKHDTGELFF. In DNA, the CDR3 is TGTGCCAGCAGCTTGGGGTTAAAGCACGACACCGGGGAGCTGTTTTTT.

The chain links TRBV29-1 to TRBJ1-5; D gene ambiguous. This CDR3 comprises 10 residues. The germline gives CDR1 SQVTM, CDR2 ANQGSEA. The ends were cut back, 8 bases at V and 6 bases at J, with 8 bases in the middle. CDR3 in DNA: TGCAGCACCGACCCTCAGCCCCAGCATTTT. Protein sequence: CSTDPQPQHF.

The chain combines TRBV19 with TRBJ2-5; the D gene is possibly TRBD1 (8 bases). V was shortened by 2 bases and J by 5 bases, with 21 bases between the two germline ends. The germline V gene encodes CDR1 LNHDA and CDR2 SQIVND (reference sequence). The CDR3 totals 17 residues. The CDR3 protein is CASSIRGGQAVGETQYF. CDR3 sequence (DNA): TGTGCCAGTAGTATAAGGGGGGGACAGGCCGTTGGGGAGACCCAGTACTTC.

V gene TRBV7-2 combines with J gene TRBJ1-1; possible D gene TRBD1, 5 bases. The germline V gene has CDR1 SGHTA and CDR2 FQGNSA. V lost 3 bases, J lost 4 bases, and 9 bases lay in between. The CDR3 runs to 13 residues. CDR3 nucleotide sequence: TGTGCCAGCAGCTTGTACGGGGGCACTGAAGCTTTCTTT. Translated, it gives CASSLYGGTEAFF.

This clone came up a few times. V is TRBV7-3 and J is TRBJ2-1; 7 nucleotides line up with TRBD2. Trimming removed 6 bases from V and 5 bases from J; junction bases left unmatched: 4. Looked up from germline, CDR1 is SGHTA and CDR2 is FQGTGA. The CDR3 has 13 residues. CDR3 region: CASSLGRNNEQFF. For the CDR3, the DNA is TGTGCCAGCAGTCTCGGGAGGAACAATGAGCAGTTCTTC.

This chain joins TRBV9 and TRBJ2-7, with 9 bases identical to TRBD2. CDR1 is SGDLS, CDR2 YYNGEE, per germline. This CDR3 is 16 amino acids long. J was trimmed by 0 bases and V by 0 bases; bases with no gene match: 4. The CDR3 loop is CASSVEGSGSSYEQYF. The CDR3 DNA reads TGTGCCAGCAGCGTAGAGGGTAGCGGGAGCTCCTACGAGCAGTACTTC. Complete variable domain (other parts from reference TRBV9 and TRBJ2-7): DSGVTQTPKHLITATGQRVTLRCSPRSGDLSVYWYQQSLDQGLQFLIQYYNGEERAKGNILERFSAQQFPDLHSELNLSSLELGDSALYFCASSVEGSGSSYEQYFGPGTRLTVT.

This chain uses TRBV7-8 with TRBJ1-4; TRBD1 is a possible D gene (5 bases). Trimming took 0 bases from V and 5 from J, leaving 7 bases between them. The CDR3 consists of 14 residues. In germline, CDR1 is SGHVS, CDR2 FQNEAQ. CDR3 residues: CASSLAGHNEKLFF. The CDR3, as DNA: TGTGCCAGCAGCTTAGCGGGGCACAATGAAAAACTGTTTTTT.

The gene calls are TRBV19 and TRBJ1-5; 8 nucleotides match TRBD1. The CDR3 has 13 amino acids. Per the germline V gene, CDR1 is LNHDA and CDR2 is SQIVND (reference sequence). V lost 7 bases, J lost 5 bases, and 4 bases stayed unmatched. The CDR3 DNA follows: TGTGCCAGTACAGGACAGGGCCATCAGCCCCAGCATTTT. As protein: CASTGQGHQPQHF. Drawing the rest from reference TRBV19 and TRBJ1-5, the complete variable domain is DGGITQSPKYLFRKEGQNVTLSCEQNLNHDAMYWYRQDPGQGLRLIYYSQIVNDFQKGDIAEGYSVSREKKESFPLTVTSAQKNPTAFYLCASTGQGHQPQHFGDGTRLSIL.

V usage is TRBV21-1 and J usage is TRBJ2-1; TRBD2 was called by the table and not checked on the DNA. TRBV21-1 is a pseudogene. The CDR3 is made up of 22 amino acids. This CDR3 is CASSLQAQRSPTSLSSYNEQFF. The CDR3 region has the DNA TGTGCCAGCAGTCTTCAGGCCCAGCGCAGTCCGACTAGCCTGAGCTCCTACAATGAGCAGTTCTTC.

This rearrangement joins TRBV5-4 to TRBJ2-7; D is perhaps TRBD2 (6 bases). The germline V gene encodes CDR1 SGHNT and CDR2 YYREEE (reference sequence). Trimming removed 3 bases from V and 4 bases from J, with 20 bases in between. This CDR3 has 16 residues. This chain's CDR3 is CASSSTADGGLYEQYF. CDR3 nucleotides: TGTGCCAGCAGCTCAACCGCGGACGGAGGACTATACGAGCAGTACTTC.

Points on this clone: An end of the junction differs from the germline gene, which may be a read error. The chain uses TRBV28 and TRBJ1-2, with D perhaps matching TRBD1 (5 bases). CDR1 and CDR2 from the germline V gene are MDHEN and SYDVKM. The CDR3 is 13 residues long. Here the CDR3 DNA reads TGTGCCAGCAACCTAGGTAGGGACTACGGCTACACCTTC. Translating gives CASNLGRDYGYTF.

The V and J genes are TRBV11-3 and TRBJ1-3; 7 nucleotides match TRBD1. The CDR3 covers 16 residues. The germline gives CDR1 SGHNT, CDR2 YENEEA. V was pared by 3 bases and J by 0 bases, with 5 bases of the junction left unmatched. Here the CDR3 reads CASSFAGTASGNTIYF. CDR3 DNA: TGTGCCAGCAGCTTCGCTGGGACAGCCTCTGGAAACACCATATATTTT.

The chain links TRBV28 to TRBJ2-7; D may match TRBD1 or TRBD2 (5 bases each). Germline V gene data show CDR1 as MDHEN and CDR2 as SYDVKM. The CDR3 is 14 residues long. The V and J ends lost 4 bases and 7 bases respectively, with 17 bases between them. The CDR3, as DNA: TGTGCCAGCAGTTCCGACAGCGGAGCTCGAGAGCAGTACTTC. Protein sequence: CASSSDSGAREQYF.

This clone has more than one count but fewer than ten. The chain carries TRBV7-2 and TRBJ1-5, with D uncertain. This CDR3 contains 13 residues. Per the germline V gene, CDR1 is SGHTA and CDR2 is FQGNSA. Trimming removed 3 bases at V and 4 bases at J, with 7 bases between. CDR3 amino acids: CASSFAENQPQHF. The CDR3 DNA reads TGTGCCAGCAGCTTCGCGGAAAATCAGCCCCAGCATTTT.

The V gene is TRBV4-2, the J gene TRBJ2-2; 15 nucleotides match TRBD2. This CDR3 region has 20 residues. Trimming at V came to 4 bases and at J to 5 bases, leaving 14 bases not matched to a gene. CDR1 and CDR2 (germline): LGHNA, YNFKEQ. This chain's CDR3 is CASSLIGIRGLAGGTGELFF. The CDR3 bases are TGTGCCAGCAGCCTGATCGGGATAAGGGGACTAGCGGGAGGAACCGGGGAGCTGTTTTTT.

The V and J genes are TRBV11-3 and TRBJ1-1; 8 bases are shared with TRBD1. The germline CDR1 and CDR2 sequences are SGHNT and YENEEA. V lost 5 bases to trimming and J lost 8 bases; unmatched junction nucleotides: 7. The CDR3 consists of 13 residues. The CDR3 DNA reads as TGTGCCAGCAGCCCCAGACAGGGGAGGGAAGCTTTCTTT. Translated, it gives CASSPRQGREAFF.

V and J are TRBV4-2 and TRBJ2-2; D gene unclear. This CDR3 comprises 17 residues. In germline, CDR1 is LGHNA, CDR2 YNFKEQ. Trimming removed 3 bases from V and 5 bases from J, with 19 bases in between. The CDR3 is CASSHPLTGSWTGELFF. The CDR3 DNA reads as TGTGCCAGCAGCCACCCCTTGACCGGGTCCTGGACCGGGGAGCTGTTTTTT.